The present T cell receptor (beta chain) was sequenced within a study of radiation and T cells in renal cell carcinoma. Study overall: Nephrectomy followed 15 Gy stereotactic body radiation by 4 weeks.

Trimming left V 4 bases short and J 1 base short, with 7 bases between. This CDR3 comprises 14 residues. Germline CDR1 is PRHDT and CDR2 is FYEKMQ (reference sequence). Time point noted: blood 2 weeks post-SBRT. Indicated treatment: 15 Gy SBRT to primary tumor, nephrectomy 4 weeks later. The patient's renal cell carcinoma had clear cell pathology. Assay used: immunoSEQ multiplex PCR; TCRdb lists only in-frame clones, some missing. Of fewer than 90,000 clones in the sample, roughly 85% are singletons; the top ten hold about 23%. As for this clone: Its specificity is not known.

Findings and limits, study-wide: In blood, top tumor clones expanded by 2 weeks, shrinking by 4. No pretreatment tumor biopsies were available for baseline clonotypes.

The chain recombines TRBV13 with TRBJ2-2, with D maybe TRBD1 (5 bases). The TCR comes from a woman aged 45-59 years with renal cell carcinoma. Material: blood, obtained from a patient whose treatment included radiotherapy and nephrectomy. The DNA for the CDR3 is TGTGCCAGCAGCTCCACAGGGAACACCGGGGAGCTGTTTTTT. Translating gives CASSSTGNTGELFF.